The 18 T cell receptor beta chains reported below all come from one sample, sequenced in a study of T cell changes during pregnancy in multiple sclerosis. Generated by immunoSEQ multiplex PCR, the TCRdb table keeps only in-frame clones and is missing some. Seen here are approximately 45,000 clones, about 91% observed once, and the top ten hold approximately 2.9%. The sample in question was CD8+ T cells from peripheral blood mononuclear cells, obtained in the second trimester of pregnancy. The receptor set was obtained from a female donor with multiple sclerosis, enrolled in a pregnancy study.

The genes are TRBV4-2 and TRBJ2-3, with 8 positions matching TRBD1. The CDR3 has 16 residues. V shed 4 bases and J 0 bases; nucleotides not matched to a gene: 6. Per the germline V gene, CDR1 is LGHNA and CDR2 is YNFKEQ. As DNA, the CDR3 is TGTGCCAGCAGCCCATTGGGACAGGTTAGCACAGATACGCAGTATTTT. Translated, it gives CASSPLGQVSTDTQYF.

The chain has TRBV7-2 and TRBJ2-1; 7 bases line up with TRBD1. CDR3 size: 14 residues. The germline V gene has CDR1 SGHTA and CDR2 FQGNSA. The ends lost 5 bases at V and 6 bases at J; junction bases unmatched: 7. CDR3 protein: CASSPLDRANEQFF. CDR3 nucleotides: TGTGCCAGCAGCCCTCTTGACAGGGCCAATGAGCAGTTCTTC.

The chain is built from TRBV7-6 and TRBJ2-5, with TRBD1 matching over 7 bases. CDR3 size: 15 residues. Germline V gene lookup returns CDR1 SGHVS and CDR2 FNYEAQ. The trim removed 2 bases at V and 3 bases at J, leaving 6 bases unmatched. CDR3: CASSLYRGLKETQYF. CDR3 DNA: TGTGCCAGCAGCTTATACAGGGGCTTAAAAGAGACCCAGTACTTC.

V and J are TRBV21-1 and TRBJ2-3; whether TRBD2, the table's D call, matches the DNA was not checked. TRBV21-1 is assigned pseudogene status. There are 16 residues in the CDR3. CDR3 in amino acids: CASTSNTLGTGDTQYF. For the CDR3, the DNA is TGTGCCAGCACCTCGAATACTTTAGGCACGGGGGATACGCAGTATTTT.

The chain recombines TRBV7-3 with TRBJ2-3; 7 positions agree with TRBD2. J gave up 4 bases and V 4 bases, and 8 bases lay outside the gene matches. Germline CDR1 and CDR2: SGHTA and FQGTGA. The CDR3 is made up of 15 amino acids. CDR3 sequence (DNA): TGTGCCAGCAGCTCAACGGGACTACAGGCAGATACGCAGTATTTT. Translating it yields CASSSTGLQADTQYF. The full variable domain, its missing parts supplied by reference TRBV7-3 and TRBJ2-3, is GAGVSQTPSNKVTEKGKYVELRCDPISGHTALYWYRQSLGQGPEFLIYFQGTGAADDSGLPNDRFFAVRPEGSVSTLKIQRTERGDSAVYLCASSSTGLQADTQYFGPGTRLTVL.

The V gene is TRBV25-1, the J gene TRBJ2-3; TRBD2 aligns across 9 bases. The V gene's germline CDR1 is MGHDK and CDR2 SYGVNS. This CDR3 region has 16 residues. The ends lost 0 bases at V and 5 bases at J; junction bases unmatched: 6. This CDR3 is CASSEYFRTSEDTQYF. CDR3 DNA sequence: TGTGCCAGCAGTGAATATTTCAGGACTAGCGAAGATACGCAGTATTTT.

This chain joins TRBV29-1 and TRBJ1-2, with no clear D. The V gene lost 3 bases and the J gene lost 0 bases, with 14 bases spanning the gap. The germline V gene has CDR1 SQVTM and CDR2 ANQGSEA. The CDR3 contains 15 residues. This CDR3 reads CSVEWSDVPNYGYTF. As DNA, the CDR3 is TGCAGCGTTGAGTGGTCAGATGTACCTAACTATGGCTACACCTTC.

The chain is built from TRBV7-3 and TRBJ2-3; the match to TRBD2 covers 10 bases. CDR1 is SGHTA, CDR2 FQGTGA, per germline. This CDR3 is built from 15 residues. Trimming cost V 0 bases and J 3 bases; bases outside gene matches: 0. The CDR3 reads CASSLTSGGTDTQYF. The CDR3 DNA reads TGTGCCAGCAGCTTAACTAGCGGGGGGACAGATACGCAGTATTTT.

V usage is TRBV5-5 and J usage is TRBJ2-1; a weak D match, TRBD1 (5 bases). The CDR3 extends over 13 amino acids. Trimming took 8 bases from V and 5 from J, leaving 14 bases between them. Germline CDR1 and CDR2: SGHKS and YYEKEE (reference sequence). CDR3 DNA: TGTGCCAGTAGACAGTGGGCCGACAATGAGCAGTTCTTC. Protein product: CASRQWADNEQFF.

The V gene is TRBV11-3, the J gene TRBJ2-7; D not certain. This CDR3 contains 13 residues. V lost 0 bases, J lost 0 bases, and 3 bases lay in between. Germline V gives CDR1 SGHNT, CDR2 YENEEA. The CDR3 reads CASSLDSSYEQYF. CDR3 DNA sequence: TGTGCCAGCAGCTTAGACAGCTCCTACGAGCAGTACTTC.

The V gene is TRBV11-2, the J gene TRBJ1-5; D possibly corresponds to TRBD1 (5 bases). Germline V gene data show CDR1 as SGHAT and CDR2 as FQNNGV. There are 12 residues in the CDR3. Trimming pared 4 bases from V and 5 bases from J, leaving 6 bases between. The CDR3 spells CASSSGDQPQHF. The CDR3 coding sequence is TGTGCCAGCAGCTCGGGGGATCAGCCCCAGCATTTT.

V and J are TRBV6-5 and TRBJ2-3, with a tentative D call TRBD2 (7 bases). Germline lookup yields CDR1 MNHEY and CDR2 SVGAGI. The CDR3 is made up of 13 amino acids. Trimming removed 8 bases at V and 2 bases at J, with 11 bases between. CDR3 bases: TGTGCCAGCTGGGGGGGCGACACAGATACGCAGTATTTT. Its translation: CASWGGDTDTQYF.

The chain is built from TRBV5-6 and TRBJ1-2; 8 nucleotides align to TRBD1. The J segment lost 14 bases and the V segment lost 4 bases, leaving 16 bases of the junction unmatched. The germline V gene has CDR1 SGHDT and CDR2 YYEEEE. CDR3 length: 14 residues. The chain's CDR3 is CASSLDPGQASGTF. The DNA of the CDR3 is TGTGCCAGCAGCCTGGATCCGGGACAGGCGTCAGGAACCTTC.

As concerns this clone: The sample contains more than one DNA sequence encoding this CDR3. This chain uses TRBV4-3 with TRBJ1-1; 11 nucleotides agree with TRBD1. The ends lost 3 bases at V and 5 bases at J; junction bases unmatched: 2. There are 14 residues in the CDR3. Germline-derived CDR1 and CDR2 are LGHNA and YSLEER. The chain's CDR3 is CASSQDRGLTEAFF. In DNA form, the CDR3 reads TGCGCCAGCAGCCAGGACAGGGGGCTGACTGAAGCTTTCTTT.

As to this clone: A read error may produce the germline difference seen at one junction end. This chain joins TRBV7-6 and TRBJ2-5; TRBD2 aligns across 7 bases. This CDR3 has 14 residues. CDR1 is SGHVS and CDR2 is FNYEAQ in the germline V gene. The chain's CDR3 is CASSVAGRPETQYF. DNA for the CDR3: TGTGCCAGCAGCGTAGCGGGCCGCCCGGAGACCCAGTACTTC.

This chain links TRBV20-1 with TRBJ1-2, with D possibly matching TRBD1 (5 bases). Germline loops: CDR1 DFQATT, CDR2 SNEGSKA (reference sequence). The germline V and J ends were trimmed by 6 bases and 8 bases, with 10 bases remaining between them. This CDR3 spans 10 amino acids. In DNA form, the CDR3 reads TGCAGTGCCGGGGGAGACGGCTACACCTTC. This translates into CSAGGDGYTF.

The rearrangement joins TRBV4-3 to TRBJ1-4, with D hard to call. This CDR3 has 16 residues. Germline V gene data show CDR1 as LGHNA and CDR2 as YSLEER. V was cut by 1 base and J by 6 bases, with 15 bases left in between. CDR3 residues: CASSQGPGVSDEKLFF. The CDR3 DNA follows: TGCGCCAGCAGCCAAGGCCCCGGGGTCTCCGATGAAAAACTGTTTTTT.

The chain carries TRBV5-4 and TRBJ1-1; the match to TRBD1 covers 11 bases. There are 15 residues in the CDR3. V lost 4 bases, J lost 0 bases, and 2 bases stayed unmatched. CDR1 SGHNT and CDR2 YYREEE come from the germline V gene (reference sequence). CDR3 amino acids: CASSGQGALNTEAFF. The CDR3 region has the DNA TGTGCCAGCAGCGGACAGGGGGCTTTGAACACTGAAGCTTTCTTT.